Listed here are 21 T cell receptor beta chains from one sample, sequenced in a study of cytotoxic CD8 clonotypes in ibrutinib-treated CLL. Produced via immunoSEQ multiplex PCR; TCRdb's table is partial and in-frame only. The table lists approximately 190,000 clones, more than 65% of them singletons. The source material was PBMCs, sampled after 12 months of ibrutinib treatment. The source is a human donor with chronic lymphocytic leukemia.

Only a few counts were recorded for this clone. The chain couples TRBV5-1 to TRBJ2-7, with 9 bases identical to TRBD1. J lost 12 bases, V lost 4 bases, and 11 bases had no gene match. This CDR3 region has 13 residues. Per germline, CDR1 SGHRS and CDR2 YFSETQ. This CDR3 reads CASSQGQQGARYF. In DNA form, the CDR3 reads TGCGCCAGCAGCCAGGGACAACAGGGGGCGAGGTACTTC.

The chain carries TRBV6-5 and TRBJ2-1; no clear D gene. V lost 8 bases and J 0 bases, leaving 8 bases between the germline ends. The length of the CDR3 is 13 residues. Germline CDR1 MNHEY, CDR2 SVGAGI. This chain's CDR3 is CASRKSSYNEQFF. The CDR3, as DNA: TGTGCCAGCCGGAAAAGCTCCTACAATGAGCAGTTCTTC.

This clone occurred a few times. This chain joins TRBV30 and TRBJ1-6; TRBD1 matches at 10 bases. CDR3 size: 13 residues. The germline V gene encodes CDR1 GTSNPN and CDR2 SVGIG (reference sequence). CDR3 sequence reads: CVLPGTGEFALHF. The CDR3 DNA reads TGTGTCCTCCCCGGGACAGGGGAATTTGCCCTCCACTTT. Full variable domain (outside the CDR3, taken from reference TRBV30 and TRBJ1-6): SQTIHQWPATLVQPVGSPLSLECTVEGTSNPNLYWYRQAAGRGLQLLFYSVGIGQISSEVPQNLSASRPQDRQFILSSKKLLLSDSGFYLCVLPGTGEFALHFGNGTRLTVT.

This clone was detected once. The CDR3 sequence: CASSLAGTDTQYF. CDR3 sequence (DNA): TGTGCCAGCAGTTTAGCGGGCACAGATACGCAGTATTTT. This rearrangement joins TRBV28 to TRBJ2-3, with D unresolved. The CDR3 runs to 13 residues. V shed 2 bases and J shed 1 base, with 4 bases lying between them. Germline V CDR1 and CDR2: MDHEN, SYDVKM.

The chain couples TRBV13 to TRBJ2-7, with 8 bases matching TRBD1. The CDR3 covers 12 residues. The trim removed 4 bases at V and 5 bases at J, leaving 1 base unmatched. Germline V CDR1 and CDR2: PRHDT, FYEKMQ (reference sequence). DNA of the CDR3: TGTGCCAGCAGCTCCAGGGGGCACGAGCAGTACTTC. Amino acids: CASSSRGHEQYF.

The CDR3 loop is CAWRTRGIGNYGYTF. CDR3 DNA sequence: TGTGCCTGGAGGACCAGGGGAATCGGGAACTATGGCTACACCTTC. The chain combines TRBV30 with TRBJ1-2; weak D call: TRBD1 (6 bases). V gave up 3 bases and J gave up 2 bases, with 16 bases separating them. The CDR3 is made up of 15 amino acids. Germline loops: CDR1 GTSNPN, CDR2 SVGIG (reference sequence).

Here the CDR3 DNA reads TGTGCCAGCTACAGGGGCTCCTCTGGGGCCAACGTCCTGACTTTC. Translation gives CASYRGSSGANVLTF. V gene TRBV28 combines with J gene TRBJ2-6, with TRBD1 identical over 7 bases. The CDR3 contains 15 residues. After removal of 8 bases from V and 0 bases from J, the junction contained 4 bases not matched to a gene. Germline assignment: CDR1 MDHEN and CDR2 SYDVKM.

The V call is TRBV5-1, the J call TRBJ2-5; D might be TRBD2 (6 bases). Germline CDR1 SGHRS, CDR2 YFSETQ. This CDR3 has 12 residues. The ends were cut back, 10 bases at V and 5 bases at J, with 15 bases in the middle. CDR3 amino acids: CAPDSGRETQYF. CDR3 bases: TGCGCCCCGGATTCGGGGAGGGAGACCCAGTACTTC.

The chain is built from TRBV7-9 and TRBJ1-1; D uncertain. The V end was cut by 1 base, the J end by 4 bases, with 13 bases between. The CDR3 is 15 residues long. Germline assignment: CDR1 SEHNR and CDR2 FQNEAQ (reference sequence). CDR3 coding DNA: TGTGCCAGCAGCTTAGTACTCCCGGGGAGCACTGAAGCTTTCTTT. Translating gives CASSLVLPGSTEAFF. The variable domain in full, with the rest retrieved from reference TRBV7-9 and TRBJ1-1, is DTGVSQNPRHKITKRGQNVTFRCDPISEHNRLYWYRQTLGQGPEFLTYFQNEAQLEKSRLLSDRFSAERPKGSFSTLEIQRTEQGDSAMYLCASSLVLPGSTEAFFGQGTRLTVV.

This chain connects TRBV5-4 to TRBJ1-1, with D unresolved. The CDR3 is 14 residues long. Germline V gene data show CDR1 as SGHNT and CDR2 as YYREEE (reference sequence). V dropped 0 bases and J dropped 5 bases, with 11 bases sitting between them. This CDR3 is CASSLAGGRTEAFF. CDR3 bases: TGTGCCAGCAGCTTGGCCGGAGGAAGGACTGAAGCTTTCTTT.

The chain uses TRBV7-9 and TRBJ2-1; 11 positions agree with TRBD1. This CDR3 spans 15 amino acids. Germline V CDR1 and CDR2: SEHNR, FQNEAQ (reference sequence). With 1 base clipped from V and 5 bases from J, the junction kept 1 base outside the gene matches. In DNA, the CDR3 is TGTGCCAGCAGCTTAGGGGGACAGGGGGACAATGAGCAGTTCTTC. This sequence encodes CASSLGGQGDNEQFF.

Remarks on this clone: This CDR3 is also generated by other DNA sequences in the sample. The chain employs TRBV18 and TRBJ2-5; D is perhaps TRBD2 (5 bases). Looked up from germline, CDR1 is KGHSH and CDR2 is LQKENI. The CDR3 is 13 residues long. V was trimmed by 2 bases and J by 4 bases, leaving 8 bases between them. Here the CDR3 reads CASSPSLGETQYF. CDR3 sequence (DNA): TGTGCCAGCTCACCATCACTAGGAGAGACCCAGTACTTC.

The V and J genes are TRBV2 and TRBJ2-3; 13 bases are shared with TRBD2. The J segment lost 8 bases and the V segment lost 10 bases, leaving 15 bases of the junction unmatched. This CDR3 region has 16 residues. CDR1 SNHLY and CDR2 FYNNEI come from the germline V gene. CDR3 residues: CATELGLAGQTGTQYF. CDR3 coding DNA: TGTGCCACCGAACTGGGACTAGCGGGGCAAACGGGTACGCAGTATTTT.

The chain recombines TRBV28 with TRBJ2-7, with D perhaps matching TRBD2 (5 bases). This CDR3 has 14 residues. Per germline, CDR1 MDHEN and CDR2 SYDVKM. The ends were cut back, 3 bases at V and 0 bases at J, with 9 bases in the middle. The CDR3 region is CASSFGGPSYEQYF. CDR3 nucleotide sequence: TGTGCCAGCAGTTTTGGAGGACCCTCCTACGAGCAGTACTTC.

The chain combines TRBV7-2 with TRBJ2-1; 14 positions match TRBD2. CDR1 SGHTA and CDR2 FQGNSA come from the germline V gene. This CDR3 has 15 residues. The junction had 7 bases not matched to a gene; V was cut back by 6 bases and J by 9 bases. CDR3 residues: CASSLRTSGRFEQFF. In nucleotides, the CDR3 is TGTGCCAGCAGTCTCCGGACTAGCGGGAGGTTTGAGCAGTTCTTC.

The V gene is TRBV7-6, the J gene TRBJ2-2; 9 bases fit TRBD1. J was trimmed by 5 bases and V by 5 bases; bases with no gene match: 6. The CDR3 is 15 amino acids. Germline V lookup: CDR1 SGHVS, CDR2 FNYEAQ. This CDR3 reads CASSPTGGVTGELFF. As DNA, the CDR3 is TGTGCCAGCAGCCCTACAGGGGGCGTTACCGGGGAGCTGTTTTTT.

This clone was counted only a few times. The gene calls are TRBV7-6 and TRBJ1-1; D gene uncertain. The germline V and J ends were trimmed by 4 bases and 1 base, with 7 bases remaining between them. CDR1 and CDR2 from the germline V gene are SGHVS and FNYEAQ. The CDR3 sequence is 13 residues long. The CDR3 bases are TGTGCCAGCAGCTCCACCCCGAACACTGAAGCTTTCTTT. It codes for CASSSTPNTEAFF.

V gene TRBV27 combines with J gene TRBJ1-1; D gene uncertain. CDR3 length: 13 residues. CDR1 is MNHEY, CDR2 SMNVEV, per germline (reference sequence). Trimming pared 6 bases from V and 0 bases from J, leaving 8 bases between. The CDR3 protein is CASRSLMNTEAFF. The CDR3 coding sequence is TGTGCCAGCAGAAGCCTAATGAACACTGAAGCTTTCTTT.

The chain recombines TRBV7-8 with TRBJ2-3, with TRBD2 matching over 12 bases. Germline loops: CDR1 SGHVS, CDR2 FQNEAQ. The CDR3 spans 15 residues. J was trimmed by 6 bases and V by 1 base; bases with no gene match: 2. DNA for the CDR3: TGTGCCAGCAGCTTAGGACTAGCGGGAGTTGATACGCAGTATTTT. This encodes CASSLGLAGVDTQYF.

This chain connects TRBV30 to TRBJ1-2; no firm D call. The CDR3 is 15 residues long. Germline-derived CDR1 and CDR2 are GTSNPN and SVGIG (reference sequence). The V end lost 4 bases, the J end lost 2 bases, and 17 bases lay between the germline ends. CDR3 amino acids: CAWIKSAGDNYGYTF. CDR3 bases: TGTGCCTGGATAAAATCGGCAGGCGACAACTATGGCTACACCTTC.

The chain uses TRBV9 and TRBJ2-2; 7 bases match TRBD2. CDR1 is SGDLS and CDR2 is YYNGEE in the germline V gene. V lost 4 bases to trimming and J lost 3 bases; unmatched junction nucleotides: 3. The CDR3 length is 14 residues. CDR3 bases: TGTGCCAGCAGCCCTAGCGGTGACACCGGGGAGCTGTTTTTT. Amino acid sequence: CASSPSGDTGELFF.